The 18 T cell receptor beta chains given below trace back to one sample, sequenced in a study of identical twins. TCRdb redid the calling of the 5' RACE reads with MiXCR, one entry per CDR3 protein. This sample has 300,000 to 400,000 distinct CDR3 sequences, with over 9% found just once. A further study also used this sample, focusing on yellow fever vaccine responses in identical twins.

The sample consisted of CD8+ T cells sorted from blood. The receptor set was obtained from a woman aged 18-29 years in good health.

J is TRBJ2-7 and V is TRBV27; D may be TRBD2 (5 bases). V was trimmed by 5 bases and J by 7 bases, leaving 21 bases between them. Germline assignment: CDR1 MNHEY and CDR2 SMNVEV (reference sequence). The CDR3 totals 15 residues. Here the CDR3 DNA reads TGTGCCAGCAGTAAAACCGCGCCCCAACGAGGGGAGCAGTACTTC. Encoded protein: CASSKTAPQRGEQYF.

CDR3 residues: CASSFSAGVSRRSQKTGELFF. The DNA of the CDR3 is TGTGCCAGCAGCTTTTCGGCCGGGGTTTCCCGGAGGAGCCAAAAAACCGGGGAGCTGTTTTTT. The gene calls are TRBV11-1 and TRBJ2-2, with D tentatively TRBD2 (5 bases). The ends were cut back, 3 bases at V and 5 bases at J, with 31 bases in the middle. The CDR3 runs 21 residues. CDR1 is SGHAT and CDR2 is FQDESV in the germline V gene (reference sequence).

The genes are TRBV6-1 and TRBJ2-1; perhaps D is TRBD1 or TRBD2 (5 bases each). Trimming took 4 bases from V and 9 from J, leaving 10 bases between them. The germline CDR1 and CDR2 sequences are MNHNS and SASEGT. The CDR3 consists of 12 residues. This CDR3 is CASSAGAGEQFF. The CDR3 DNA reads TGTGCCAGCAGTGCTGGGGCGGGTGAGCAGTTCTTC.

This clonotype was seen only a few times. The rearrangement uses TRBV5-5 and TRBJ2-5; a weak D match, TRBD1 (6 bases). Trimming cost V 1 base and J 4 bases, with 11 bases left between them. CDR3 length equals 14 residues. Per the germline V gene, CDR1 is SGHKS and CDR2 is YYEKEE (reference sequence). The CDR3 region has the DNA TGTGCCAGCAGCTTGCCCCAGGGGCCAGAGACCCAGTACTTC. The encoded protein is CASSLPQGPETQYF.

The CDR3: CASSSSGGVYEQYV. The DNA for the CDR3 is TGTGCCAGCAGCTCTAGCGGGGGCGTCTACGAGCAGTACGTC. This rearrangement joins TRBV11-2 to TRBJ2-7, with 10 bases lining up with TRBD2. The CDR3 consists of 14 residues. Germline V gene lookup returns CDR1 SGHAT and CDR2 FQNNGV. V lost 4 bases and J lost 3; bases outside the gene matches: 3.

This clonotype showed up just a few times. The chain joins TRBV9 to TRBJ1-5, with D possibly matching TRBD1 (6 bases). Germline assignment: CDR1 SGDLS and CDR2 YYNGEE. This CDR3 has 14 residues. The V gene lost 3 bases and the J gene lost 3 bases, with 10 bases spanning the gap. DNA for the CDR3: TGTGCCAGCAGCGCACAGGGTGTCAATCAGCCCCAGCATTTT. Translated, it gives CASSAQGVNQPQHF.

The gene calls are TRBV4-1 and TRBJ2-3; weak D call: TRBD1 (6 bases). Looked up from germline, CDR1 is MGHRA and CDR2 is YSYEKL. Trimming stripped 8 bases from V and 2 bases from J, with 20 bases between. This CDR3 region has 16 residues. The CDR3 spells CASSSPGGGSTDTQYF. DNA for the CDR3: TGCGCCAGCTCCTCACCGGGTGGGGGCTCCACAGATACGCAGTATTTT.

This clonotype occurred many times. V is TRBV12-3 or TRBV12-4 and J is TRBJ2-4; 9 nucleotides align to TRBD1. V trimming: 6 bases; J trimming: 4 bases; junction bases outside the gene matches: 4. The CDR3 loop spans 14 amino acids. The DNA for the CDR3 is TGTGCCAGCAGCTCCGGGACAGGGAAAAACATTCAGTACTTC. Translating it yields CASSSGTGKNIQYF.

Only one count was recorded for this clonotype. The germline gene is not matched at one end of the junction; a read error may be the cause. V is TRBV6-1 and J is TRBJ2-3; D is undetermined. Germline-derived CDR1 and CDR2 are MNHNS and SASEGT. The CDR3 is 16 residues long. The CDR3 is CASSDDPGEGTDTQYF. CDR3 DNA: TGCGCCAGCAGCGACGACCCCGGAGAGGGCACAGATACGCAGTATTTT.

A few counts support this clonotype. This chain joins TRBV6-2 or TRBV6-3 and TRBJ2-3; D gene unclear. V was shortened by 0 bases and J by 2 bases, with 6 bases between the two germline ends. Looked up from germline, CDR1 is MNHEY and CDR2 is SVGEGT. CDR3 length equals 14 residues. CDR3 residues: CASSYSSLTDTQYF. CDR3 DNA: TGTGCCAGCAGTTACTCGAGCCTCACAGATACGCAGTATTTT.

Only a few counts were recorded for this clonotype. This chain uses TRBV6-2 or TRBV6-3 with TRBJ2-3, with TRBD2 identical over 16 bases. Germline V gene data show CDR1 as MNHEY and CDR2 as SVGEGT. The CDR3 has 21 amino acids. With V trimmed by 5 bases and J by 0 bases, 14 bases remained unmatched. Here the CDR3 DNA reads TGTGCCAGCAGTATCCTATCCGGGACTAGCGGGGGGGAAGCTAGCACAGATACGCAGTATTTT. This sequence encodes CASSILSGTSGGEASTDTQYF.

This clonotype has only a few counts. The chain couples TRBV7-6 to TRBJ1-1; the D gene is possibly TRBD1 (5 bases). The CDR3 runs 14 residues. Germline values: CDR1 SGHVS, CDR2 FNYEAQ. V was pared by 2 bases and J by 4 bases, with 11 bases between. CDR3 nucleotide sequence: TGTGCCAGCAGCTTACTCAGCGGGGGCACTGAAGCTTTCTTT. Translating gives CASSLLSGGTEAFF.

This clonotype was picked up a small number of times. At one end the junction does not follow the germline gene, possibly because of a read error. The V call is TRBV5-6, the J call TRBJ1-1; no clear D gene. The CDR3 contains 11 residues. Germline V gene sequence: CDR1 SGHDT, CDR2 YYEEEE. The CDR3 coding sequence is TGTGCCAGTAGCTCCACGTCCGAAGCTTTCTTT. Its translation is CASSSTSEAFF.

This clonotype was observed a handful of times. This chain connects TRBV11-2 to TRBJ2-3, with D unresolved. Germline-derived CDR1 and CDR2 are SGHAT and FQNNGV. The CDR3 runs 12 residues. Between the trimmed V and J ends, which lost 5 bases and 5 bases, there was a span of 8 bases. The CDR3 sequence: CASSRLGDTQYF. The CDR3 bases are TGTGCCAGCAGCCGTCTGGGAGATACGCAGTATTTT.

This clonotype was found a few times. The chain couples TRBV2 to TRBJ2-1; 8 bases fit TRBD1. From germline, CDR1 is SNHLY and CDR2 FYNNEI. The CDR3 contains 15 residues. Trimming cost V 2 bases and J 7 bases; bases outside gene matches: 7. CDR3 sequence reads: CASSEQPGGGNEQFF. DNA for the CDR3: TGTGCCAGCAGTGAACAGCCAGGGGGCGGGAATGAGCAGTTCTTC.

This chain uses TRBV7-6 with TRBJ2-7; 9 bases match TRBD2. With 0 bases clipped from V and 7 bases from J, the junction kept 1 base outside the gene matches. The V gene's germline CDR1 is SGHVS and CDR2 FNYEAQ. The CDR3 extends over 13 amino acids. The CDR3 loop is CASSLASGREQYV. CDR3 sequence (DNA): TGTGCCAGCAGCTTAGCTAGCGGGAGAGAGCAGTACGTC.

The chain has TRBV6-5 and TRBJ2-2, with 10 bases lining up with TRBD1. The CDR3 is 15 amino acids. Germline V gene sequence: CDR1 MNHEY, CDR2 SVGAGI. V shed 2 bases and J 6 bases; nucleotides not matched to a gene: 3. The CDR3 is CASSYDGQGAGELFF. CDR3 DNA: TGTGCCAGCAGTTACGACGGACAGGGGGCCGGGGAGCTGTTTTTT.

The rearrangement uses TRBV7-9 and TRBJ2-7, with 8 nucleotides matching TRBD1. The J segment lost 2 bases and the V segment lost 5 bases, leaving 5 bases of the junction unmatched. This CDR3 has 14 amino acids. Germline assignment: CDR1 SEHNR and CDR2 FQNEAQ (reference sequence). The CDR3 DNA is TGTGCCAGCAGCGACAGGGGTACGCCCTACGAGCAGTACTTC. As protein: CASSDRGTPYEQYF. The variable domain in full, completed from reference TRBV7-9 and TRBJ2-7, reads DTGVSQNPRHKITKRGQNVTFRCDPISEHNRLYWYRQTLGQGPEFLTYFQNEAQLEKSRLLSDRFSAERPKGSFSTLEIQRTEQGDSAMYLCASSDRGTPYEQYFGPGTRLTVT.